One sample yielded the 13 T cell receptor beta chains listed below, sequenced in a study of control samples from healthy donors and cancer patients. Using immunoSEQ multiplex PCR, the repertoire was profiled, and TCRdb retains in-frame clones only, with some absent. The sample contains 35,000 to 50,000 clones, 70% to 90% of which appear only once. The specimen sequenced was blood. The receptors here all came from a man aged 60 to 69 in good health.

The rearrangement uses TRBV2 and TRBJ2-7; D not resolved. Germline V gene data show CDR1 as SNHLY and CDR2 as FYNNEI. V dropped 4 bases and J dropped 7 bases, with 23 bases sitting between them. The CDR3 length is 16 residues. CDR3 protein: CASSGPYRTLEKEQYF. The CDR3, as DNA: TGTGCCAGCAGTGGACCTTATCGGACCCTTGAAAAGGAGCAGTACTTC.

The count of this clone is one. The gene calls are TRBV6-5 and TRBJ1-2; 9 nucleotides line up with TRBD1. CDR1 is MNHEY, CDR2 SVGAGI, per germline. This CDR3 contains 15 residues. Trimming cost V 4 bases and J 12 bases; bases outside gene matches: 15. CDR3 sequence: CASSFAGTGKGFNTF. The DNA of the CDR3 is TGTGCCAGCAGTTTCGCCGGGACAGGGAAAGGTTTTAACACCTTC.

The V call is TRBV27, the J call TRBJ1-2; D is ambiguous. V was clipped by 3 bases and J by 0 bases, with 11 bases between them. CDR1 MNHEY and CDR2 SMNVEV come from the germline V gene (reference sequence). This CDR3 spans 15 amino acids. This CDR3 reads CASSLTREANYGYTF. CDR3 coding DNA: TGTGCCAGCAGTTTGACGAGGGAAGCTAACTATGGCTACACCTTC.

V gene TRBV30 combines with J gene TRBJ1-1; D unresolved. This CDR3 has 15 amino acids. Trimming stripped 3 bases from V and 5 bases from J, with 19 bases between. Germline CDR1 is GTSNPN and CDR2 is SVGIG (reference sequence). DNA of the CDR3: TGTGCCTGGAGCCCCGGTGCCCTTAGTGGGACTGAAGCTTTCTTT. Residues: CAWSPGALSGTEAFF.

This chain joins TRBV19 and TRBJ1-4; 9 positions match TRBD1. The CDR3 spans 15 residues. Germline CDR1 LNHDA, CDR2 SQIVND (reference sequence). Trimming at V came to 5 bases and at J to 7 bases, leaving 8 bases not matched to a gene. CDR3 residues: CASSYTGGIREKLFF. The CDR3 bases are TGTGCCAGTAGTTACACAGGGGGCATTCGTGAAAAACTGTTTTTT.

A single count supports this clone. The V gene is TRBV2, the J gene TRBJ2-4; the D is unclear. Germline V gene data show CDR1 as SNHLY and CDR2 as FYNNEI. CDR3 length equals 12 residues. The V gene lost 8 bases and the J gene lost 0 bases, with 5 bases spanning the gap. The CDR3 region has the DNA TGTGCCAGCCGTGGAGCCAAAAACATTCAGTACTTC. It encodes CASRGAKNIQYF.

The V and J genes are TRBV6-2 or TRBV6-3 and TRBJ1-2; weak D call: TRBD1 (6 bases). Germline V gene sequence: CDR1 MNHEY, CDR2 SVGEGT. The CDR3 has 16 amino acids. The ends were cut back, 2 bases at V and 3 bases at J, with 16 bases in the middle. The CDR3 region is CASSYRGGRIDYGYTF. DNA of the CDR3: TGTGCCAGCAGTTACAGGGGGGGACGGATTGACTATGGCTACACCTTC.

V is TRBV7-9 and J is TRBJ1-6; 7 nucleotides align to TRBD1. V was clipped by 4 bases and J by 4 bases; unmatched bases: 4. Per the germline V gene, CDR1 is SEHNR and CDR2 is FQNEAQ (reference sequence). The length of the CDR3 is 15 residues. The CDR3 spells CASSWDRPYNSPLHF. The DNA for the CDR3 is TGTGCCAGCAGCTGGGACAGACCGTATAATTCACCCCTCCACTTT. The whole variable domain, remainder taken from reference TRBV7-9 and TRBJ1-6, is DTGVSQNPRHKITKRGQNVTFRCDPISEHNRLYWYRQTLGQGPEFLTYFQNEAQLEKSRLLSDRFSAERPKGSFSTLEIQRTEQGDSAMYLCASSWDRPYNSPLHFGNGTRLTVT.

The chain recombines TRBV7-8 with TRBJ1-3, with D tentatively TRBD1 (5 bases). Germline-derived CDR1 and CDR2 are SGHVS and FQNEAQ. V gave up 0 bases and J gave up 2 bases, with 5 bases separating them. CDR3 size: 14 residues. The CDR3 here is CASSLAGPGNTIYF. In nucleotides, the CDR3 is TGTGCCAGCAGCTTAGCGGGACCTGGAAACACCATATATTTT. Supplemented by reference TRBV7-8 and TRBJ1-3, the full variable domain reads GAGVSQSPRYKVAKRGQDVALRCDPISGHVSLFWYQQALGQGPEFLTYFQNEAQLDKSGLPSDRFFAERPEGSVSTLKIQRTQQEDSAVYLCASSLAGPGNTIYFGEGSWLTVV.

The chain links TRBV3-1 (or the pseudogene TRBV3-2) to TRBJ2-5; D might be TRBD2 (6 bases). Trimming cost V 5 bases and J 4 bases, with 14 bases left between them. The germline V gene encodes CDR1 LGHDT and CDR2 YNNKEL (reference sequence). The CDR3 extends over 14 amino acids. Here the CDR3 reads CASSFRMGGETQYF. The CDR3 region has the DNA TGTGCCAGCAGCTTTCGTATGGGGGGAGAGACCCAGTACTTC.

This sequence joins TRBV6-5 and TRBJ2-3; 8 nucleotides match TRBD2. V lost 5 bases to trimming and J lost 5 bases; unmatched junction nucleotides: 6. Germline V CDR1 and CDR2: MNHEY, SVGAGI. The CDR3 length is 14 residues. The CDR3: CASSPGGPGDTQYF. As DNA, the CDR3 is TGTGCCAGCAGTCCGGGGGGGCCGGGAGATACGCAGTATTTT.

J is TRBJ2-1 and V is TRBV7-9; D ambiguous. The V end was cut by 3 bases, the J end by 8 bases, with 17 bases between. The CDR3 contains 15 residues. Per germline, CDR1 SEHNR and CDR2 FQNEAQ (reference sequence). The CDR3 nucleotides are TGTGCCAGCAGCTTTCGGACCCGTGGCGTCCATGAGCAGTTCTTC. It encodes CASSFRTRGVHEQFF. Drawing the rest from reference TRBV7-9 and TRBJ2-1, the complete variable domain is DTGVSQNPRHKITKRGQNVTFRCDPISEHNRLYWYRQTLGQGPEFLTYFQNEAQLEKSRLLSDRFSAERPKGSFSTLEIQRTEQGDSAMYLCASSFRTRGVHEQFFGPGTRLTVL.

About this clone itself: The junction does not match germline at one end; this may be a read error. The rearrangement uses TRBV2 and TRBJ1-2, with 9 nucleotides matching TRBD1. The germline gives CDR1 SNHLY, CDR2 FYNNEI. The CDR3 covers 15 residues. CDR3 DNA sequence: TGTGCCAGCAGGGAAGACGGGACAGGGAGCGATGGCTACACCTTC. Translating gives CASREDGTGSDGYTF.